Following are 23 T cell receptor beta chains from one sample sequenced in a study of T cell responses to AZD1222 COVID-19 vaccine. Method: immunoSEQ multiplex PCR; TCRdb's copy keeps in-frame clones and lacks some. The sample includes about 100,000 clones, 85% to 95% of them seen just once. Material: peripheral blood, obtained on day 0 of AZD1222 vaccination. The source of these receptors is an adult in good health.

The chain combines TRBV10-1 with TRBJ2-1; a possible D gene is TRBD1 (5 bases). The germline V gene has CDR1 WNHNN and CDR2 SYGVQD (reference sequence). V was shortened by 4 bases and J by 6 bases, with 13 bases between the two germline ends. This CDR3 is 14 amino acids long. CDR3 bases: TGCGCCAGCAGTGGTCAGGGCATTACCAATGAGCAGTTCTTC. Its translation is CASSGQGITNEQFF.

The chain couples TRBV19 to TRBJ2-7; D perhaps matches TRBD1 (5 bases). CDR3 size: 14 residues. Trimming left V 3 bases short and J 2 bases short, with 11 bases between. CDR1 LNHDA and CDR2 SQIVND come from the germline V gene (reference sequence). The CDR3 DNA sequence: TGTGCCAGTAGTATGTCACAGGACACCTACGAGCAGTACTTC. Encoded protein: CASSMSQDTYEQYF.

By share, this clone counts as medium-sized. The gene calls are TRBV7-6 and TRBJ1-1, with 10 bases matching TRBD1. Germline V gene sequence: CDR1 SGHVS, CDR2 FNYEAQ. V gave up 1 base and J gave up 1 base; unmatched junction bases: 12. The CDR3 is made up of 19 amino acids. The CDR3 sequence is CASSLGQGADSKSNTEAFF. The DNA of the CDR3 is TGTGCCAGCAGCTTAGGACAGGGGGCGGATTCTAAATCGAACACTGAAGCTTTCTTT.

The rearrangement links TRBV5-1 to TRBJ1-5, with 9 bases matching TRBD1. The V and J ends lost 9 bases and 2 bases, in that order; junction bases with no gene match: 21. Germline values: CDR1 SGHRS, CDR2 YFSETQ. There are 19 residues in the CDR3. The CDR3 spells CAMVTPKVGQGIGNQPQHF. The CDR3 DNA reads TGCGCCATGGTCACCCCCAAGGTCGGACAGGGGATAGGCAATCAGCCCCAGCATTTT.

The chain joins TRBV5-1 to TRBJ1-2, with 9 bases lining up with TRBD1. The V and J ends lost 4 bases and 2 bases, in that order; junction bases with no gene match: 3. The CDR3 consists of 14 residues. Germline values: CDR1 SGHRS, CDR2 YFSETQ. CDR3 in amino acids: CASSIGTGNYGYTF. The CDR3 DNA follows: TGCGCCAGCAGCATAGGGACAGGGAACTATGGCTACACCTTC.

The CDR3 DNA reads as TGTGCCAGCATCCTATGGAGGGATTTGGAGACCCAGTACTTC. Residues: CASILWRDLETQYF. V is TRBV6-5 and J is TRBJ2-5; TRBD2 might be the D (6 bases). CDR1 MNHEY and CDR2 SVGAGI come from the germline V gene. Trimming took off 7 bases at V and 5 bases at J, with 17 bases between the two ends. The CDR3 totals 14 residues.

The genes are TRBV3-1 (or the pseudogene TRBV3-2) and TRBJ2-3; 10 positions agree with TRBD2. V was clipped by 1 base and J by 3 bases; unmatched bases: 4. The CDR3 totals 16 residues. Germline loops: CDR1 LGHDT, CDR2 YNNKEL (reference sequence). CDR3 DNA: TGTGCCAGCAGCCAAGTGCTAGCGGGAGTTACAGATACGCAGTATTTT. Translated: CASSQVLAGVTDTQYF.

The chain carries TRBV13 and TRBJ2-7; 9 nucleotides line up with TRBD2. This CDR3 is built from 14 residues. V shed 2 bases and J 2 bases; nucleotides not matched to a gene: 1. Germline V gives CDR1 PRHDT, CDR2 FYEKMQ (reference sequence). This CDR3 reads CASSLRLAAYEQYF. The CDR3 bases are TGTGCCAGCAGCTTACGACTAGCGGCCTACGAGCAGTACTTC.

This clone was detected once. This rearrangement joins TRBV6-5 to TRBJ1-2; weak D call: TRBD1 (5 bases). The CDR3 consists of 14 residues. Germline V CDR1 and CDR2: MNHEY, SVGAGI. Trimming removed 0 bases at V and 4 bases at J, with 9 bases between. The CDR3 here is CASSYSDDSYGYTF. CDR3 in DNA: TGTGCCAGCAGTTACTCCGACGACAGCTATGGCTACACCTTC.

The chain combines TRBV5-4 with TRBJ2-1; 16 bases are a match to TRBD2. Germline V gene sequence: CDR1 SGHNT, CDR2 YYREEE (reference sequence). This CDR3 has 18 amino acids. With V trimmed by 3 bases and J by 8 bases, 11 bases remained unmatched. The CDR3 nucleotides are TGTGCCAGCAGCTCCCGGGGACTAGCGGGAGGGCCGGGCTATGAGCAGTTCTTC. Protein sequence: CASSSRGLAGGPGYEQFF.

The chain employs TRBV5-5 and TRBJ1-5, with D possibly matching TRBD1 (5 bases). The CDR3 has 17 amino acids. Trimming took 0 bases from V and 1 from J, leaving 14 bases between them. Germline V gives CDR1 SGHKS, CDR2 YYEKEE (reference sequence). Here the CDR3 reads CASSLDPLGGSNQPQHF. For the CDR3, the DNA is TGTGCCAGCAGCTTGGATCCTTTGGGGGGGAGCAATCAGCCCCAGCATTTT.

This rearrangement joins TRBV29-1 to TRBJ1-4; no clear D. CDR3 length: 14 amino acids. The V end lost 5 bases, the J end lost 0 bases, and 10 bases lay between the germline ends. CDR1 and CDR2 (germline): SQVTM, ANQGSEA. CDR3 residues: CSVSPRATNEKLFF. The CDR3 DNA reads TGCAGCGTTAGTCCAAGAGCAACTAATGAAAAACTGTTTTTT.

Written as DNA, the CDR3 is TGTGCCAGCAGGCTTTCAGGTAGCGGGAACTACGAGCAGTACTTC. It yields the protein CASRLSGSGNYEQYF. J is TRBJ2-7 and V is TRBV11-2; 8 bases fit TRBD2. Germline loops: CDR1 SGHAT, CDR2 FQNNGV. Unmatched junction bases numbered 10, after V lost 6 bases and J lost 3 bases. There are 15 residues in the CDR3.

The genes are TRBV7-9 and TRBJ2-7, with TRBD1 matching over 10 bases. The CDR3 extends over 15 amino acids. Per germline, CDR1 SEHNR and CDR2 FQNEAQ (reference sequence). V lost 5 bases, J lost 0 bases, and 4 bases stayed unmatched. The CDR3 nucleotides read TGTGCCAGCAGCCAGGGACAGGGGATCTCCTACGAGCAGTACTTC. This encodes CASSQGQGISYEQYF. Full variable domain (remainder filled in from reference TRBV7-9 and TRBJ2-7): DTGVSQNPRHKITKRGQNVTFRCDPISEHNRLYWYRQTLGQGPEFLTYFQNEAQLEKSRLLSDRFSAERPKGSFSTLEIQRTEQGDSAMYLCASSQGQGISYEQYFGPGTRLTVT.

The chain employs TRBV14 and TRBJ1-2; D perhaps matches TRBD1 (5 bases). The V end was cut by 4 bases, the J end by 8 bases, with 11 bases between. This CDR3 has 12 residues. The germline V gene encodes CDR1 SGHDN and CDR2 FVKESK. The CDR3 nucleotides read TGTGCCAGCAGCCTAATGGCAGGGGGCTACACCTTC. Its protein is CASSLMAGGYTF.

This chain joins TRBV7-2 and TRBJ1-1, with D unresolved. CDR3 size: 14 residues. CDR1 and CDR2 from the germline V gene are SGHTA and FQGNSA. Trimming shortened V by 0 bases and J by 0 bases, and 5 bases separated the two germline ends. CDR3 in amino acids: CASSLAGVNTEAFF. DNA of the CDR3: TGTGCCAGCAGCTTAGCTGGGGTGAACACTGAAGCTTTCTTT.

The chain carries TRBV19 and TRBJ1-2; 11 bases are a match to TRBD1. The CDR3 runs to 14 residues. With V trimmed by 9 bases and J by 2 bases, 5 bases remained unmatched. Germline V gene lookup returns CDR1 LNHDA and CDR2 SQIVND (reference sequence). The CDR3 here is CASLGDRGNYGYTF. The CDR3 nucleotides read TGTGCCAGCCTAGGGGACAGGGGGAACTATGGCTACACCTTC.

This rearrangement joins TRBV6-5 to TRBJ2-7; D might be TRBD1 (6 bases). Germline-derived CDR1 and CDR2 are MNHEY and SVGAGI. The V gene lost 7 bases and the J gene lost 2 bases, with 18 bases spanning the gap. CDR3 length: 15 residues. This chain's CDR3 is CASTLGPGAPYEQYF. The DNA of the CDR3 is TGTGCCAGCACTTTAGGCCCAGGGGCGCCCTACGAGCAGTACTTC.

The chain couples TRBV3-1 (or the pseudogene TRBV3-2) to TRBJ2-7; 11 bases agree with TRBD2. Germline lookup yields CDR1 LGHDT and CDR2 YNNKEL (reference sequence). J was trimmed by 2 bases and V by 5 bases; bases with no gene match: 2. This CDR3 comprises 14 residues. CDR3: CASSSTSGTYEQYF. In nucleotides, the CDR3 is TGTGCCAGCAGCTCGACTAGCGGGACCTACGAGCAGTACTTC.

The chain carries TRBV5-1 and TRBJ1-3, with 7 bases identical to TRBD1. Germline V gene data show CDR1 as SGHRS and CDR2 as YFSETQ. J gave up 6 bases and V 2 bases, and 2 bases lay outside the gene matches. There are 13 residues in the CDR3. DNA of the CDR3: TGCGCCAGCAGCTTCCAGGGGGAAAACACCATATATTTT. Encoded protein: CASSFQGENTIYF.

The chain employs TRBV27 and TRBJ2-3; unclear D gene. V dropped 6 bases and J dropped 8 bases, with 3 bases sitting between them. Germline CDR1 and CDR2: MNHEY and SMNVEV (reference sequence). The CDR3 contains 9 residues. The CDR3 nucleotides read TGTGCCAGCAGCCGTACGCAGTATTTT. Its translation: CASSRTQYF.

The chain combines TRBV5-1 with TRBJ1-1, with 7 bases matching TRBD1. After removal of 3 bases from V and 2 bases from J, the junction contained 4 bases not matched to a gene. Germline CDR1 reads SGHRS; CDR2 reads YFSETQ. The CDR3 runs 14 residues. Here the CDR3 DNA reads TGCGCCAGCAGCTCGGGACAGCCAAACACTGAAGCTTTCTTT. Translating gives CASSSGQPNTEAFF.

The chain employs TRBV2 and TRBJ2-1; D gene uncertain. The germline V gene encodes CDR1 SNHLY and CDR2 FYNNEI. V was cut by 5 bases and J by 6 bases, with 14 bases left in between. This CDR3 region has 14 residues. In DNA, the CDR3 is TGTGCCAGCAGTCCCCACGGCCCAGGCAATGAGCAGTTCTTC. Translated: CASSPHGPGNEQFF.